Listed below are T cell receptor beta chains from one sample, sequenced in a study of shared clonotypes between healthy human individuals. Produced via immunoSEQ multiplex PCR; TCRdb's table is partial and in-frame only. The data contain more than 1.2 million clones, about 98.5% of them singletons. Sequenced: naive CD4+ T cells sorted from blood. Every receptor here comes from a man between 25 and 39 years old in good health. Both conserved end residues are trimmed from each CDR3. Each record gives: V gene, D gene, CDR3 length, J gene, CDR3 protein. D genes are given only for firm matches.

V gene: TRBV28
D gene: .
CDR3 length: 12
J gene: TRBJ1-5
CDR3 protein: ASNQPGTFEPQH

V gene: TRBV6-4
D gene: TRBD1
CDR3 length: 13
J gene: TRBJ2-2
CDR3 protein: ASRITGGSTGELF

V gene: TRBV2
D gene: TRBD1
CDR3 length: 13
J gene: TRBJ2-1
CDR3 protein: ASSDNRGSYNEQF

V gene: TRBV5-4
D gene: .
CDR3 length: 11
J gene: TRBJ2-7
CDR3 protein: ASSRPGSREQY

V gene: TRBV28
D gene: .
CDR3 length: 11
J gene: TRBJ2-7
CDR3 protein: ASHNGRHYEQY

V gene: TRBV10-2
D gene: TRBD2
CDR3 length: 14
J gene: TRBJ2-3
CDR3 protein: ASAPGASGGTDTQY

V gene: TRBV29-1
D gene: TRBD1
CDR3 length: 11
J gene: TRBJ2-7
CDR3 protein: SVSGTGPHEQY

V gene: TRBV5-1
D gene: .
CDR3 length: 12
J gene: TRBJ2-7
CDR3 protein: ASSPRGNLFEQY

V gene: TRBV5-8
D gene: TRBD1
CDR3 length: 12
J gene: TRBJ1-3
CDR3 protein: ASSLVGGRDTIY

V gene: TRBV10-3
D gene: TRBD2
CDR3 length: 11
J gene: TRBJ2-5
CDR3 protein: AIRLADQETQY

V gene: TRBV28
D gene: .
CDR3 length: 13
J gene: TRBJ2-2
CDR3 protein: ASNKGRANTGELF

V gene: TRBV18
D gene: .
CDR3 length: 13
J gene: TRBJ1-4
CDR3 protein: ASSAERQPNEKLF

V gene: TRBV7-6
D gene: .
CDR3 length: 12
J gene: TRBJ2-7
CDR3 protein: ASSLGERVGEQY

V gene: TRBV5-4
D gene: .
CDR3 length: 15
J gene: TRBJ2-1
CDR3 protein: ASSWGIKVSSYNEQF

V gene: TRBV7-2
D gene: TRBD2
CDR3 length: 15
J gene: TRBJ2-7
CDR3 protein: ASGKIGGLAGSYEQY

V gene: TRBV7-9
D gene: .
CDR3 length: 14
J gene: TRBJ2-3
CDR3 protein: ASSPRALGSTDTQY

V gene: TRBV10-1
D gene: .
CDR3 length: 15
J gene: TRBJ2-3
CDR3 protein: ASSEGLGLPIRDTQY

V gene: TRBV6-5
D gene: .
CDR3 length: 12
J gene: TRBJ1-1
CDR3 protein: ASSYSTGASEAF

V gene: TRBV27
D gene: .
CDR3 length: 12
J gene: TRBJ2-7
CDR3 protein: ASSSHPQGWEQY

V gene: TRBV4-1
D gene: .
CDR3 length: 12
J gene: TRBJ1-1
CDR3 protein: ASSGTVLNTEAF

V gene: TRBV11-2
D gene: TRBD2
CDR3 length: 15
J gene: TRBJ2-7
CDR3 protein: ASSLLRSSGKSYEQY

V gene: TRBV9
D gene: .
CDR3 length: 15
J gene: TRBJ2-1
CDR3 protein: ASSVDPRQPSYNEQF

V gene: TRBV18
D gene: TRBD2
CDR3 length: 15
J gene: TRBJ2-1
CDR3 protein: ASSPPQRLAGSYEQF

V gene: TRBV18
D gene: .
CDR3 length: 13
J gene: TRBJ1-4
CDR3 protein: ASSPPSGTNEKLF

V gene: TRBV28
D gene: .
CDR3 length: 11
J gene: TRBJ2-7
CDR3 protein: ASSSTPGMEQY

V gene: TRBV2
D gene: .
CDR3 length: 12
J gene: TRBJ1-4
CDR3 protein: ASTNDKGGRGAL

V gene: TRBV4-3
D gene: .
CDR3 length: 15
J gene: TRBJ1-2
CDR3 protein: ASSQDSWAPPSYGYT

V gene: TRBV14
D gene: .
CDR3 length: 13
J gene: TRBJ2-7
CDR3 protein: ASSPTDTFFNEQY

V gene: TRBV6-1
D gene: .
CDR3 length: 12
J gene: TRBJ1-5
CDR3 protein: ASSDTGVNQPQH

V gene: TRBV10-3
D gene: TRBD1
CDR3 length: 12
J gene: TRBJ1-2
CDR3 protein: AISEQTGVYGYT

V gene: TRBV5-4
D gene: .
CDR3 length: 12
J gene: TRBJ1-5
CDR3 protein: ASSTAGDNQPQH

V gene: TRBV7-2
D gene: TRBD1
CDR3 length: 13
J gene: TRBJ1-5
CDR3 protein: ASSLVGGTGQPQH

V gene: TRBV4-2
D gene: .
CDR3 length: 12
J gene: TRBJ2-2
CDR3 protein: ASSQDRAGGELF

V gene: TRBV10-3
D gene: TRBD2
CDR3 length: 15
J gene: TRBJ2-7
CDR3 protein: AISESLPASGREEQY

V gene: TRBV6-6
D gene: .
CDR3 length: 14
J gene: TRBJ1-5
CDR3 protein: ASSYEVPTAGQPQH

V gene: TRBV19
D gene: TRBD1
CDR3 length: 12
J gene: TRBJ2-3
CDR3 protein: ASSHRQGFDTQY

V gene: TRBV11-3
D gene: .
CDR3 length: 11
J gene: TRBJ2-2
CDR3 protein: ASSLAYTGELF

V gene: TRBV7-3
D gene: .
CDR3 length: 11
J gene: TRBJ2-2
CDR3 protein: ASSPDGPGELF

V gene: TRBV18
D gene: TRBD1
CDR3 length: 13
J gene: TRBJ2-5
CDR3 protein: ASSPDRGLQETQY

V gene: TRBV14
D gene: .
CDR3 length: 12
J gene: TRBJ1-1
CDR3 protein: ASRRSLANTEAF

V gene: TRBV6-4
D gene: .
CDR3 length: 14
J gene: TRBJ2-1
CDR3 protein: ASSDSGTGHYNEQF

V gene: TRBV27
D gene: .
CDR3 length: 12
J gene: TRBJ2-3
CDR3 protein: ASSLSGFGDTQY

V gene: TRBV7-9
D gene: .
CDR3 length: 14
J gene: TRBJ1-1
CDR3 protein: ASSLDTGPSNAEAF

V gene: TRBV29-1
D gene: TRBD2
CDR3 length: 12
J gene: TRBJ2-3
CDR3 protein: SVGPLAVGDTQY

V gene: TRBV5-1
D gene: .
CDR3 length: 14
J gene: TRBJ1-3
CDR3 protein: ASSLVGTISGNTIY

V gene: TRBV7-7
D gene: .
CDR3 length: 11
J gene: TRBJ2-1
CDR3 protein: ASSLGLYNEQF

V gene: TRBV9
D gene: .
CDR3 length: 13
J gene: TRBJ2-6
CDR3 protein: ASSPGPSGANVLT

V gene: TRBV18
D gene: .
CDR3 length: 13
J gene: TRBJ2-1
CDR3 protein: ASSPSGGSDNEQF

V gene: TRBV5-4
D gene: TRBD1
CDR3 length: 10
J gene: TRBJ1-2
CDR3 protein: ASSRDRDGYT

V gene: TRBV7-9
D gene: .
CDR3 length: 10
J gene: TRBJ1-3
CDR3 protein: ASSSQGNTIY

V gene: TRBV5-4
D gene: .
CDR3 length: 12
J gene: TRBJ2-5
CDR3 protein: ASSGKGGGETQY

V gene: TRBV7-9
D gene: .
CDR3 length: 14
J gene: TRBJ2-1
CDR3 protein: ASSWRRRAGGNEQF

V gene: TRBV6-6
D gene: TRBD1
CDR3 length: 14
J gene: TRBJ2-4
CDR3 protein: ASRNEGQGEWDIQY

V gene: TRBV9
D gene: .
CDR3 length: 12
J gene: TRBJ2-7
CDR3 protein: ASSVGGGPYEQY

V gene: TRBV29-1
D gene: .
CDR3 length: 8
J gene: TRBJ1-1
CDR3 protein: SVEPGSAF

V gene: TRBV18
D gene: TRBD2
CDR3 length: 12
J gene: TRBJ2-7
CDR3 protein: ASSPLAETYEQY

V gene: TRBV18
D gene: .
CDR3 length: 11
J gene: TRBJ1-2
CDR3 protein: ASSPSGPQGYT

V gene: TRBV18
D gene: .
CDR3 length: 13
J gene: TRBJ2-7
CDR3 protein: ASSPRGLSSYEQY

V gene: TRBV28
D gene: .
CDR3 length: 14
J gene: TRBJ2-7
CDR3 protein: ASSPNGVGRSYEQY